What follows are 25 T cell receptor beta chains derived from one specimen sequenced in a study of shared clonotypes between healthy human individuals. Data came from immunoSEQ multiplex PCR; TCRdb stores just in-frame clones and leaves some out. The data hold about 980,000 clones, with roughly 72% observed a single time. Sequencing was carried out using memory CD4+ T cells sorted from blood. The sample's subset: CD45RA-negative fraction. The receptors come from a man aged 18-30 years in good health.

This chain connects TRBV11-2 to TRBJ1-4; D not resolved. CDR1 and CDR2 (germline): SGHAT, FQNNGV. Trimming pared 1 base from V and 0 bases from J, leaving 12 bases between. The CDR3 runs to 17 residues. The CDR3 reads CASSLGNRQATNEKLFF. As DNA, the CDR3 is TGTGCCAGCAGCTTAGGGAACAGACAAGCAACTAATGAAAAACTGTTTTTT.

The chain combines TRBV6-6 with TRBJ2-6, with D perhaps TRBD1 (6 bases). The CDR3 is made up of 16 amino acids. V was shortened by 2 bases and J by 2 bases, with 10 bases between the two germline ends. Germline-derived CDR1 and CDR2 are MNHNY and SVGAGI (reference sequence). The CDR3 region has the DNA TGTGCCAGCAGTTACGAACAGGGCACTGGGGCCAACGTCCTGACTTTC. It encodes CASSYEQGTGANVLTF.

V gene TRBV5-1 combines with J gene TRBJ2-5; 9 positions match TRBD2. The CDR3 loop spans 14 amino acids. Germline V CDR1 and CDR2: SGHRS, YFSETQ. With 4 bases clipped from V and 1 base from J, the junction kept 2 bases outside the gene matches. The chain's CDR3 is CASSERGAQETQYF. In nucleotides, the CDR3 is TGCGCCAGCAGCGAGCGGGGGGCCCAAGAGACCCAGTACTTC.

The chain is built from TRBV5-6 and TRBJ1-4; TRBD1 agrees at 8 bases. The CDR3 runs 19 residues. The V segment lost 0 bases and the J segment 3 bases; nucleotides outside the gene matches: 13. Per germline, CDR1 SGHDT and CDR2 YYEEEE. The CDR3 sequence: CASSLAGARGQLANEKLFF. In DNA, the CDR3 is TGTGCCAGCAGCTTGGCCGGGGCCAGGGGGCAACTGGCTAATGAAAAACTGTTTTTT.

This chain joins TRBV11-2 and TRBJ2-2; D unresolved. This CDR3 is built from 14 residues. Trimming took off 3 bases at V and 3 bases at J, with 8 bases between the two ends. Per germline, CDR1 SGHAT and CDR2 FQNNGV. The CDR3 nucleotides read TGTGCCAGCAGCTTGCTACTTTACACCGGGGAGCTGTTTTTT. Translation: CASSLLLYTGELFF.

V is TRBV15 and J is TRBJ2-5, with unresolved D. The V end was cut by 1 base, the J end by 4 bases, with 10 bases between. The CDR3 consists of 14 residues. Germline-derived CDR1 and CDR2 are LNHNV and YYDKDF (reference sequence). Written as DNA, the CDR3 is TGTGCCACCAGCAGAGGGGTTTGGGGAGAGACCCAGTACTTC. Amino acids: CATSRGVWGETQYF.

The chain is built from TRBV2 and TRBJ2-2; 9 nucleotides line up with TRBD1. In germline, CDR1 is SNHLY, CDR2 FYNNEI. This CDR3 has 14 residues. V was pared by 7 bases and J by 5 bases, with 5 bases of the junction left unmatched. CDR3: CASTGQGMTGELFF. The CDR3 DNA follows: TGTGCCAGCACCGGACAGGGGATGACCGGGGAGCTGTTTTTT.

The J gene is TRBJ2-7, the V gene TRBV28; 12 bases map to TRBD1. Germline values: CDR1 MDHEN, CDR2 SYDVKM. V trimming: 4 bases; J trimming: 6 bases; junction bases outside the gene matches: 10. The CDR3 is 16 residues long. In DNA, the CDR3 is TGTGCCAGCAGTTCTACGGGACAGGGGGCCATGCGCGAGCAGTACTTC. Translating it yields CASSSTGQGAMREQYF.

The rearrangement joins TRBV28 to TRBJ2-1; D possibly corresponds to TRBD1 (5 bases). V dropped 8 bases and J dropped 8 bases, with 13 bases sitting between them. The CDR3 runs to 12 residues. The V gene's germline CDR1 is MDHEN and CDR2 SYDVKM. CDR3 sequence reads: CASFAGPDEQFF. DNA of the CDR3: TGTGCCAGCTTCGCAGGGCCCGATGAGCAGTTCTTC.

J is TRBJ1-4 and V is TRBV5-1; D may be TRBD1 (5 bases). Trimming stripped 3 bases from V and 5 bases from J, with 11 bases between. Germline CDR1 SGHRS, CDR2 YFSETQ. This CDR3 comprises 14 residues. The CDR3 here is CASSSGEGNEKLFF. The CDR3 coding sequence is TGCGCCAGCAGCTCCGGGGAGGGGAATGAAAAACTGTTTTTT.

The chain has TRBV27 and TRBJ1-5; maybe TRBD1 (5 bases). The CDR3 spans 14 residues. Trimming took 8 bases from V and 6 from J, leaving 17 bases between them. Germline V gene data show CDR1 as MNHEY and CDR2 as SMNVEV (reference sequence). The DNA of the CDR3 is TGTGCCAGCTCCCCCTGGGGGGGAGTTCAGCCCCAGCATTTT. It translates to CASSPWGGVQPQHF.

The chain recombines TRBV28 with TRBJ2-1; 16 positions match TRBD2. CDR1 MDHEN and CDR2 SYDVKM come from the germline V gene. V was clipped by 2 bases and J by 7 bases; unmatched bases: 8. This CDR3 contains 18 residues. The DNA for the CDR3 is TGTGCCAGCAGTTTAGGGACTAGCGGGGGGGCCGGCGTTAATGAGCAGTTCTTC. As protein: CASSLGTSGGAGVNEQFF.

The chain couples TRBV4-1 to TRBJ1-6, with D perhaps matching TRBD1 (6 bases). Looked up from germline, CDR1 is MGHRA and CDR2 is YSYEKL. Trimming left V 2 bases short and J 2 bases short, with 10 bases between. This CDR3 spans 16 amino acids. The CDR3 nucleotides are TGCGCCAGCAGCCAAACAGGACAGCCCTATAATTCACCCCTCCACTTT. Protein product: CASSQTGQPYNSPLHF.

The V call is TRBV7-9, the J call TRBJ2-7; 7 nucleotides align to TRBD2. Unmatched junction bases numbered 13, after V lost 5 bases and J lost 9 bases. CDR3 length equals 14 residues. From germline, CDR1 is SEHNR and CDR2 FQNEAQ (reference sequence). The DNA for the CDR3 is TGTGCCAGCAGCAGGAAGGGACTAATGCCCCTGCAGTACTTC. Protein: CASSRKGLMPLQYF.

The chain carries TRBV5-4 and TRBJ1-4, with D possibly matching TRBD1 (6 bases). The CDR3 loop spans 14 amino acids. From germline, CDR1 is SGHNT and CDR2 YYREEE (reference sequence). V lost 0 bases and J lost 7, with 10 bases in between. The CDR3 nucleotides read TGTGCCAGCAGCTTGGCAGGCAGGGGTGAAAAACTGTTTTTT. Protein sequence: CASSLAGRGEKLFF. The whole variable domain, filled in from reference TRBV5-4 and TRBJ1-4, reads ETGVTQSPTHLIKTRGQQVTLRCSSQSGHNTVSWYQQALGQGPQFIFQYYREEENGRGNFPPRFSGLQFPNYSSELNVNALELDDSALYLCASSLAGRGEKLFFGSGTQLSVL.

This chain links TRBV10-3 with TRBJ1-6; D possibly corresponds to TRBD1 (6 bases). This CDR3 is 13 amino acids long. Germline CDR1 is ENHRY and CDR2 is SYGVKD. Trimming pared 6 bases from V and 9 bases from J, leaving 12 bases between. The CDR3 loop is CAIRSGEGSPLHF. The CDR3 DNA reads TGTGCCATCAGGTCAGGGGAGGGTTCACCCCTCCACTTT.

This clone was counted once. V is TRBV5-4 and J is TRBJ2-7; 9 bases align to TRBD1. This CDR3 comprises 15 residues. Germline CDR1 is SGHNT and CDR2 is YYREEE (reference sequence). J gave up 4 bases and V 4 bases, and 9 bases lay outside the gene matches. The CDR3 reads CASSPRGTGRYEQYF. CDR3 DNA sequence: TGTGCCAGCAGCCCCAGAGGGACAGGGAGATACGAGCAGTACTTC.

This chain joins TRBV6-5 and TRBJ1-6; 7 bases are a match to TRBD1. The germline V gene encodes CDR1 MNHEY and CDR2 SVGAGI. This CDR3 is 16 amino acids long. The junction had 4 bases not matched to a gene; V was cut back by 0 bases and J by 5 bases. The CDR3 DNA is TGTGCCAGCAGTTACTCGCCGGGACAGAATAATTCACCCCTCCACTTT. It is translated as CASSYSPGQNNSPLHF.

Here the CDR3 reads CAISLTARGYTF. The CDR3, as DNA: TGTGCCATCAGCCTGACGGCTCGTGGCTACACCTTC. This chain uses TRBV10-3 with TRBJ1-2; the D is unclear. Germline V lookup: CDR1 ENHRY, CDR2 SYGVKD. V shed 6 bases and J shed 7 bases, with 12 bases lying between them. The CDR3 loop spans 12 amino acids.

This sequence joins TRBV7-3 and TRBJ2-5; maybe TRBD2 (5 bases). Trimming took off 5 bases at V and 7 bases at J, with 14 bases between the two ends. Per the germline V gene, CDR1 is SGHTA and CDR2 is FQGTGA. This CDR3 comprises 13 residues. CDR3 sequence (DNA): TGTGCCAGCAGCCCTGGGGAGAGGAGGACCCAGTACTTC. Its translation is CASSPGERRTQYF. Looking up the rest from reference TRBV7-3 and TRBJ2-5 gives the full variable domain: GAGVSQTPSNKVTEKGKYVELRCDPISGHTALYWYRQSLGQGPEFLIYFQGTGAADDSGLPNDRFFAVRPEGSVSTLKIQRTERGDSAVYLCASSPGERRTQYFGPGTRLLVL.

The rearrangement links TRBV5-1 to TRBJ2-1; maybe TRBD1 (7 bases). With 0 bases removed from V and 4 bases from J, the gap between germline ends came to 14 bases. The CDR3 loop spans 16 amino acids. The germline V gene encodes CDR1 SGHRS and CDR2 YFSETQ. The CDR3 here is CASSLERQGGYNEQFF. In DNA, the CDR3 is TGCGCCAGCAGCTTGGAACGGCAGGGGGGATACAATGAGCAGTTCTTC.

The chain couples TRBV28 to TRBJ2-1; 11 nucleotides line up with TRBD2. Germline CDR1 and CDR2: MDHEN and SYDVKM. V was pared by 5 bases and J by 2 bases, with 2 bases of the junction left unmatched. The CDR3 runs to 15 residues. In DNA form, the CDR3 reads TGTGCCAGCAGTCTTAGCGGGGGGGCCTACAATGAGCAGTTCTTC. Amino acid sequence: CASSLSGGAYNEQFF.

This sequence joins TRBV6-1 and TRBJ2-7; D perhaps matches TRBD2 (7 bases). CDR1 is MNHNS and CDR2 is SASEGT in the germline V gene. The CDR3 sequence is 14 residues long. V gave up 5 bases and J gave up 6 bases, with 17 bases separating them. CDR3 residues: CASSRTGRVTEQYF. CDR3 DNA: TGTGCCAGCAGTCGAACAGGGAGGGTAACCGAGCAGTACTTC.

This clone appeared a single time. This chain uses TRBV30 with TRBJ2-5; D may be TRBD1 (5 bases). In germline, CDR1 is GTSNPN, CDR2 SVGIG (reference sequence). Between the trimmed V and J ends, which lost 0 bases and 7 bases, there was a span of 18 bases. This CDR3 region has 15 residues. The CDR3 sequence: CAWSVVSGWLGTQYF. Here the CDR3 DNA reads TGTGCCTGGAGTGTAGTGTCAGGGTGGCTGGGGACCCAGTACTTC.

With regard to this clone: An end of the junction differs from the germline gene, which may be a read error. This chain joins TRBV6-1 and TRBJ1-5; no reliable D call. CDR1 is MNHNS and CDR2 is SASEGT in the germline V gene. The CDR3 totals 13 residues. The CDR3: CASSEANGNPLNF. The CDR3 DNA is TGTGCCAGCAGTGAAGCGAACGGTAACCCCCTTAATTTT.